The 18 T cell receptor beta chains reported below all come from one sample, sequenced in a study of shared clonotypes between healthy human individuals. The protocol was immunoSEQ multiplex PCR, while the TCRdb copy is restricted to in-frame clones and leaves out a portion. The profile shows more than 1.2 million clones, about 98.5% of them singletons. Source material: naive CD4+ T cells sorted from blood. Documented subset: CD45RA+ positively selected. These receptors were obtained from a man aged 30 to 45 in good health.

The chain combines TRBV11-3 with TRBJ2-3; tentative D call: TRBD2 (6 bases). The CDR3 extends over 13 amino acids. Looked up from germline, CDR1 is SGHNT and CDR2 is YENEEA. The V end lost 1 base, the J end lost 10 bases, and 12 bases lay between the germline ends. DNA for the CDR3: TGTGCCAGCAGCTTAGGCCCGGGGGATGCGCAGTATTTT. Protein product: CASSLGPGDAQYF.

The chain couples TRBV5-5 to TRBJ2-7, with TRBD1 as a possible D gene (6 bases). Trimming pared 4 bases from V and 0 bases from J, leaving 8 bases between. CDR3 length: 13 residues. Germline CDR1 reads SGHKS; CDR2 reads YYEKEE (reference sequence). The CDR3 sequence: CASSQGSSYEQYF. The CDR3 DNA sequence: TGTGCCAGCAGCCAGGGGAGCTCCTACGAGCAGTACTTC.

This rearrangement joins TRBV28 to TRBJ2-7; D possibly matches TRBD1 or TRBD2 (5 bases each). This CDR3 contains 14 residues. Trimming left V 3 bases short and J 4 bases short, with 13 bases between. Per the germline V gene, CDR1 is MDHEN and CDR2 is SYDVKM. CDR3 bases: TGTGCCAGCAGTTTGCTAGTCGGGGCATACGAGCAGTACTTC. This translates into CASSLLVGAYEQYF.

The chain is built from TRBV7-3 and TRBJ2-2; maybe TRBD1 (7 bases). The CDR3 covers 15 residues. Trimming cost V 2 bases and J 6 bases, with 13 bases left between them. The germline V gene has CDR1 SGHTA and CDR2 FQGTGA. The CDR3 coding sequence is TGTGCCAGCAGCTTAGCGGCCAGGGGGGCCGGGGAGCTGTTTTTT. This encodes CASSLAARGAGELFF.

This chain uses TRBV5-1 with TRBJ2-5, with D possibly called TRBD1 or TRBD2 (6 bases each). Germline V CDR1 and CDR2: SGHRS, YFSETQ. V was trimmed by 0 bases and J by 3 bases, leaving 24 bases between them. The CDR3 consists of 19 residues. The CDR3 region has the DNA TGCGCCAGCAGCTTGGCATTGGGGGGCGTTAGCACCACAAAAGAGACCCAGTACTTC. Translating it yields CASSLALGGVSTTKETQYF.

The CDR3 bases are TGTGCCAGCGGCCGCCGGGGGGGGGTCGACGAGCAGTACTTC. Amino acid sequence: CASGRRGGVDEQYF. The chain combines TRBV27 with TRBJ2-7, with 8 bases matching TRBD2. The length of the CDR3 is 14 residues. V lost 8 bases to trimming and J lost 5 bases; unmatched junction nucleotides: 11. Germline V gene lookup returns CDR1 MNHEY and CDR2 SMNVEV (reference sequence).

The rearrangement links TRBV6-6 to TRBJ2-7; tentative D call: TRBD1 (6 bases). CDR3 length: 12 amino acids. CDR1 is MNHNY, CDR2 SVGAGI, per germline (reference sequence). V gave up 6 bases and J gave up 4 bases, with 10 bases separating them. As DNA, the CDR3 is TGTGCCAGCAGACCACAGGGTTACGAGCAGTACTTC. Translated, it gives CASRPQGYEQYF.

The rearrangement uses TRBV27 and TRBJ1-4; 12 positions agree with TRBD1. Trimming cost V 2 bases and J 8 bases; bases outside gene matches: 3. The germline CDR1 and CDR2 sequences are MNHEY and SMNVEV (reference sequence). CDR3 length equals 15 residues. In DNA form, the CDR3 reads TGTGCCAGCAGTTTAGGGGGGACAGGGGGCGAAAAACTGTTTTTT. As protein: CASSLGGTGGEKLFF.

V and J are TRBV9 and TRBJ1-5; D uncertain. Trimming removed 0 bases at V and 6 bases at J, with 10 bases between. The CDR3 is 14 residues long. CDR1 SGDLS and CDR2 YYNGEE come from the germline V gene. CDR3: CASSVGTRGQPQHF. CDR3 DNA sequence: TGTGCCAGCAGCGTAGGGACCCGGGGTCAGCCCCAGCATTTT.

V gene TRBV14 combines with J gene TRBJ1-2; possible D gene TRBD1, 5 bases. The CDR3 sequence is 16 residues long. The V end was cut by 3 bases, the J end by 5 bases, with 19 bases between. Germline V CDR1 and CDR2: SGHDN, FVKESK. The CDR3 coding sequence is TGTGCCAGCAGCCACCAAGCTAGGACACCGAATTATGGCTACACCTTC. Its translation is CASSHQARTPNYGYTF.

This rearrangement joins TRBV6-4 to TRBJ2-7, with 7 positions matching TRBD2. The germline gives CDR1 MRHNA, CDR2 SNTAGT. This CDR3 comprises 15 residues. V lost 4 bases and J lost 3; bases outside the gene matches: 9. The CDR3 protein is CASSVNSGTYYEQYF. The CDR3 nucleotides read TGTGCCAGCAGTGTTAACAGCGGGACGTACTACGAGCAGTACTTC.

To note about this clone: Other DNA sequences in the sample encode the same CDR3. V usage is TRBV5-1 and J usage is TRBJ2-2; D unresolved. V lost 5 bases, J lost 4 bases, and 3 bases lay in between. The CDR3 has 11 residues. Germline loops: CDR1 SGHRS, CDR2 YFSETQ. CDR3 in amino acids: CASRSTGELFF. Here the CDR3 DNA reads TGCGCCAGCAGGAGCACCGGGGAGCTGTTTTTT.

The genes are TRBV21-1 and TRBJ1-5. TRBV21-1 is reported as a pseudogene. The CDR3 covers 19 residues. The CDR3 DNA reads TGTGCCAGCAGCACTAACACAGGGCTGAAAGGACTAAGCAATCAGCCCCAGCATTTT. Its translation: CASSTNTGLKGLSNQPQHF.

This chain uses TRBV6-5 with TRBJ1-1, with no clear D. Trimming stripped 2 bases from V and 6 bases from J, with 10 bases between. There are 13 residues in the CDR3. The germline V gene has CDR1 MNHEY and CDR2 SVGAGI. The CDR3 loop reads CASSYVGRPEAFF. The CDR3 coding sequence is TGTGCCAGCAGTTACGTCGGCAGGCCTGAAGCTTTCTTT.

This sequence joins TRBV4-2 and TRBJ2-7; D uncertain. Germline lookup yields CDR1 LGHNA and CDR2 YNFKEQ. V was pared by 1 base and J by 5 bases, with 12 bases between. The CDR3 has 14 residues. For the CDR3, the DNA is TGTGCCAGCAGCCAAGTAACGCCTTCCCACGAGCAGTACTTC. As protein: CASSQVTPSHEQYF.

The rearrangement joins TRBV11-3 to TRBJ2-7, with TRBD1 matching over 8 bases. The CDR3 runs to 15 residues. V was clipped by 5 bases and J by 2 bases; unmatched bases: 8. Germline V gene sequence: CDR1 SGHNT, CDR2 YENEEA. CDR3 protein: CASSQQGGLAYEQYF. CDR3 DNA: TGTGCCAGCAGCCAACAGGGGGGTCTAGCCTACGAGCAGTACTTC.

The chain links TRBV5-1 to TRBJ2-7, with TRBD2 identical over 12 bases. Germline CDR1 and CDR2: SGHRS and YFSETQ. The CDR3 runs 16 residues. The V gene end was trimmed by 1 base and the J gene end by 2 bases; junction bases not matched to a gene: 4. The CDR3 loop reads CASSLQLAGGTYEQYF. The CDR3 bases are TGCGCCAGCAGCTTGCAGCTAGCGGGAGGGACCTACGAGCAGTACTTC. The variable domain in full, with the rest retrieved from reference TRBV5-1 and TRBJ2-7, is KAGVTQTPRYLIKTRGQQVTLSCSPISGHRSVSWYQQTPGQGLQFLFEYFSETQRNKGNFPGRFSGRQFSNSRSEMNVSTLELGDSALYLCASSLQLAGGTYEQYFGPGTRLTVT.

CDR3 nucleotide sequence: TGTGCCAGCAGCTCCCTGGGACCGAACACCGGGGAGCTGTTTTTT. Its protein product is CASSSLGPNTGELFF. The chain links TRBV13 to TRBJ2-2, with D tentatively TRBD1 or TRBD2 (5 bases each). The CDR3 loop spans 15 amino acids. V was pared by 4 bases and J by 0 bases, with 9 bases between. Germline V lookup: CDR1 PRHDT, CDR2 FYEKMQ (reference sequence).